This entry lists 24 T cell receptor beta chains sequenced from one sample in a study of a mutant IDH1 vaccine in newly diagnosed glioma. Profiling relied on immunoSEQ multiplex PCR, and the TCRdb table lists in-frame clones only, not all of them. Among tens of thousands of clones, 80% to 90% were seen once, and the ten largest hold approximately 4.2%. Their cognate antigens are unknown. Time point given: week 5, during vaccination. The study gave 300 ug of mutant IDH1 20-mer peptide per vaccine dose, with topical imiquimod. This sample comprised PBMCs, obtained from a glioma patient whose treatment included an IDH1 peptide vaccine. The receptors were sampled from a woman in her 40s with glioma.

The rearrangement joins TRBV27 to TRBJ2-7, with 9 bases lining up with TRBD2. J was trimmed by 4 bases and V by 7 bases; bases with no gene match: 8. This CDR3 spans 14 amino acids. Germline values: CDR1 MNHEY, CDR2 SMNVEV (reference sequence). The CDR3 sequence is CASTLRTSEYEQYF. CDR3 nucleotides: TGTGCCAGCACGCTCCGGACTAGCGAATACGAGCAGTACTTC.

V is TRBV6-5 and J is TRBJ1-6, with 7 bases that match TRBD1. After removal of 6 bases from V and 8 bases from J, the junction contained 7 bases not matched to a gene. CDR1 and CDR2 (germline): MNHEY, SVGAGI. CDR3 size: 14 residues. CDR3 amino acids: CASSSDRRYSPLHF. CDR3 coding DNA: TGTGCCAGCAGCTCGGACAGGCGATATTCACCCCTCCACTTT.

J is TRBJ1-6 and V is TRBV6-5; D unresolved. With 8 bases removed from V and 6 bases from J, the gap between germline ends came to 8 bases. Germline CDR1 is MNHEY and CDR2 is SVGAGI. The CDR3 consists of 12 residues. In DNA, the CDR3 is TGTGCCAGCGCGAATTCTAATTCACCCCTCCACTTT. Its protein is CASANSNSPLHF.

This chain links TRBV7-8 with TRBJ1-2; D is uncertain. This CDR3 spans 12 amino acids. Germline CDR1 and CDR2: SGHVS and FQNEAQ. V was cut by 5 bases and J by 0 bases, with 4 bases left in between. The CDR3 spells CASSVTNYGYTF. Written as DNA, the CDR3 is TGTGCCAGCAGCGTTACTAACTATGGCTACACCTTC.

CDR3 region: CSANSMAEAFF. CDR3 DNA sequence: TGCAGTGCCAACAGTATGGCTGAAGCTTTCTTT. This chain connects TRBV20-1 to TRBJ1-1; D gene uncertain. The CDR3 has 11 residues. V lost 6 bases, J lost 6 bases, and 11 bases lay in between. Germline lookup yields CDR1 DFQATT and CDR2 SNEGSKA (reference sequence).

In nucleotides, the CDR3 is TGCAGCGTTGGAGTGGGACAGAAATCCTACGAGCAGTACTTC. Residues: CSVGVGQKSYEQYF. The V call is TRBV29-1, the J call TRBJ2-7; the match to TRBD1 covers 7 bases. V gave up 4 bases and J gave up 1 base; unmatched junction bases: 7. This CDR3 is 14 amino acids long. The germline V gene encodes CDR1 SQVTM and CDR2 ANQGSEA.

The chain combines TRBV6-1 with TRBJ1-3, with D perhaps matching TRBD1 (5 bases). This CDR3 contains 14 residues. Germline CDR1 MNHNS, CDR2 SASEGT. V lost 6 bases, J lost 1 base, and 10 bases lay in between. The CDR3 DNA reads TGTGCCAGCAGGTCGGGACTGTCTGGAAACACCATATATTTT. Its translation is CASRSGLSGNTIYF.

J is TRBJ2-7 and V is TRBV4-1, with D tentatively TRBD1 (5 bases). CDR1 is MGHRA, CDR2 YSYEKL, per germline. The CDR3 is made up of 13 amino acids. The V and J ends lost 1 base and 3 bases respectively, with 7 bases between them. The CDR3 reads CASSQGRDYEQYF. Written as DNA, the CDR3 is TGCGCCAGCAGCCAAGGCAGGGACTACGAGCAGTACTTC.

The chain uses TRBV6-5 and TRBJ1-3; 8 bases align to TRBD1. The germline CDR1 and CDR2 sequences are MNHEY and SVGAGI. The CDR3 length is 16 residues. Unmatched junction bases numbered 13, after V lost 0 bases and J lost 12 bases. The CDR3 loop reads CASSYSRQGLRGCIYF. DNA for the CDR3: TGTGCCAGCAGTTACTCCCGACAGGGGCTCCGGGGGTGCATATATTTT.

This rearrangement joins TRBV7-8 to TRBJ2-1, with TRBD2 as a possible D gene (5 bases). Germline lookup yields CDR1 SGHVS and CDR2 FQNEAQ. V was clipped by 5 bases and J by 4 bases, with 12 bases between them. The CDR3 is 14 amino acids. Written as DNA, the CDR3 is TGTGCCAGCAGCCCACTAGAGAAGTACAATGAGCAGTTCTTC. Translating gives CASSPLEKYNEQFF.

This clone was picked up one time. This chain joins TRBV27 and TRBJ2-7; possibly TRBD1 for D (5 bases). V was pared by 4 bases and J by 0 bases, with 10 bases between. Germline V CDR1 and CDR2: MNHEY, SMNVEV (reference sequence). There are 14 residues in the CDR3. CDR3 coding DNA: TGTGCCAGCAGTTCGACAGAGCCCTCCTACGAGCAGTACTTC. This gives the protein CASSSTEPSYEQYF.

This chain uses TRBV2 with TRBJ2-2; D is perhaps TRBD2 (6 bases). Trimming left V 4 bases short and J 4 bases short, with 13 bases between. CDR1 is SNHLY, CDR2 FYNNEI, per germline. This CDR3 region has 15 residues. CDR3 region: CASSVGRGGTGELFF. For the CDR3, the DNA is TGTGCCAGCAGTGTAGGGCGGGGAGGCACCGGGGAGCTGTTTTTT.

This clone was seen only once. V gene TRBV29-1 combines with J gene TRBJ1-2; the match to TRBD1 covers 9 bases. The CDR3 is 16 amino acids. Germline lookup yields CDR1 SQVTM and CDR2 ANQGSEA. The ends lost 0 bases at V and 4 bases at J; junction bases unmatched: 9. The DNA of the CDR3 is TGCAGCGTTGAAGACAGGACAGGGGTTTTATCCTATGGCTACACCTTC. Translation gives CSVEDRTGVLSYGYTF.

The chain links TRBV4-3 to TRBJ1-1; 8 bases are shared with TRBD1. CDR1 LGHNA and CDR2 YSLEER come from the germline V gene. This CDR3 region has 14 residues. V dropped 3 bases and J dropped 1; count of bases not matched to a gene: 1. CDR3 sequence (DNA): TGCGCCAGCAGCCAGGACAGGGAGAACACTGAAGCTTTCTTT. It is translated as CASSQDRENTEAFF.

This chain joins TRBV4-1 and TRBJ2-5, with D hard to call. The germline gives CDR1 MGHRA, CDR2 YSYEKL. CDR3 length equals 16 residues. Trimming removed 3 bases from V and 2 bases from J, with 16 bases in between. The CDR3 DNA reads TGCGCCAGCAGCCACCTAGGGCGGAAGGATCAAGAGACCCAGTACTTC. Its translation is CASSHLGRKDQETQYF.

The chain carries TRBV2 and TRBJ2-1; D gene uncertain. Trimming cost V 2 bases and J 3 bases, with 11 bases left between them. CDR3 length: 15 residues. The germline CDR1 and CDR2 sequences are SNHLY and FYNNEI. CDR3 protein: CASSEFGDIYNEQFF. DNA for the CDR3: TGTGCCAGCAGTGAATTTGGGGATATCTACAATGAGCAGTTCTTC.

V usage is TRBV5-1 and J usage is TRBJ1-1; 7 bases align to TRBD1. The CDR3 totals 14 residues. Trimming cost V 1 base and J 1 base; bases outside gene matches: 1. Germline V gene lookup returns CDR1 SGHRS and CDR2 YFSETQ. CDR3 amino acids: CASSLTGANTEAFF. The CDR3 DNA is TGCGCCAGCAGCTTGACAGGGGCGAACACTGAAGCTTTCTTT.

The chain links TRBV7-9 to TRBJ2-3; D possibly corresponds to TRBD2 (7 bases). Germline CDR1 reads SEHNR; CDR2 reads FQNEAQ (reference sequence). This CDR3 contains 15 residues. V lost 5 bases to trimming and J lost 4 bases, with 16 bases between them. CDR3 sequence reads: CASSRLRGGADTQYF. In DNA, the CDR3 is TGTGCCAGCAGCCGACTCCGAGGGGGGGCAGATACGCAGTATTTT.

The CDR3 bases are TGTGCCAGCATGAGGGGAGGGGAGACCCAGTACTTC. As protein: CASMRGGETQYF. The V call is TRBV25-1, the J call TRBJ2-5; 7 bases are a match to TRBD2. This CDR3 is 12 amino acids long. V trimming: 7 bases; J trimming: 5 bases; junction bases outside the gene matches: 4. The germline CDR1 and CDR2 sequences are MGHDK and SYGVNS.

The chain carries TRBV5-6 and TRBJ1-1, with TRBD1 as a possible D gene (6 bases). Deletions cut 3 bases from V and 3 bases from J, with 18 bases between. The CDR3 sequence is 16 residues long. Germline values: CDR1 SGHDT, CDR2 YYEEEE. The CDR3 DNA is TGTGCCAGCAGCTCTTTAGGTCACAGGGTGGACACTGAAGCTTTCTTT. It specifies CASSSLGHRVDTEAFF.

The V call is TRBV7-2, the J call TRBJ1-6; D uncertain. Looked up from germline, CDR1 is SGHTA and CDR2 is FQGNSA. There are 15 residues in the CDR3. V lost 5 bases and J 4 bases, leaving 12 bases between the germline ends. The CDR3 loop is CASSRAEVYNSPLHF. CDR3 nucleotides: TGTGCCAGCAGCCGAGCGGAGGTTTATAATTCACCCCTCCACTTT.

This chain links TRBV18 with TRBJ2-1; 10 bases match TRBD2. J gave up 8 bases and V 5 bases, and 3 bases lay outside the gene matches. The germline gives CDR1 KGHSH, CDR2 LQKENI. The CDR3 has 13 amino acids. In DNA, the CDR3 is TGTGCCAGCTCATCCGGGACTAGCGATGAGCAGTTCTTC. Translation gives CASSSGTSDEQFF.

The genes are TRBV27 and TRBJ2-7; possibly TRBD1 for D (6 bases). The germline V gene has CDR1 MNHEY and CDR2 SMNVEV (reference sequence). The CDR3 is made up of 13 amino acids. The V end was cut by 7 bases, the J end by 5 bases, with 15 bases between. CDR3 DNA sequence: TGTGCCAGCAAGGGGGATCCAATCGACGAGCAGTACTTC. Protein sequence: CASKGDPIDEQYF.

The CDR3 region is CASSSPWGPSRDYEQYF. CDR3 nucleotide sequence: TGTGCCAGCAGCTCACCCTGGGGACCCTCCAGGGATTACGAGCAGTACTTC. V and J are TRBV7-6 and TRBJ2-7; perhaps D is TRBD1 or TRBD2 (5 bases each). The CDR3 is made up of 17 amino acids. Per the germline V gene, CDR1 is SGHVS and CDR2 is FNYEAQ. The V end was cut by 4 bases, the J end by 4 bases, with 23 bases between.